This T cell receptor beta chain was identified in a study of shared clonotypes between healthy human individuals. Study conclusions and caveats: What naive subsets generally showed was a larger estimated richness than memory subsets showed.

This CDR3 has 16 amino acids. V was clipped by 0 bases and J by 8 bases; unmatched bases: 8. Germline V lookup: CDR1 MNHEY, CDR2 SMNVEV (reference sequence). About this clone: The antigen remains undetermined.

As defined, naive CD8 cells were CD45RO-negative and positively selected for CCR7, with terminally differentiated effector memory CD45RA+ cells excluded. Generated by immunoSEQ multiplex PCR, the TCRdb table keeps only in-frame clones and is missing some. The sample has around 610,000 clones; around 96% are singletons. This clonotype originated in a woman in her 30s in good health. Sequencing used naive CD8+ T cells sorted from blood. The chain is built from TRBV27 and TRBJ2-1; 9 bases are a match to TRBD1. CDR3 in amino acids: CASSLSPGTGRDEQFF. CDR3 nucleotide sequence: TGTGCCAGCAGTTTATCCCCCGGGACAGGGAGGGATGAGCAGTTCTTC.